A selection of T cell receptor beta chains follows, all from one sample in a study of blood T cell repertoires in COVID-19. Generated by immunoSEQ multiplex PCR, the TCRdb table keeps only in-frame clones and is missing some. The data show about 110,000 clones, roughly 80% seen once. The sample was peripheral blood. The source of these receptors is a woman aged 60-70 years with acute or convalescent COVID-19. Each CDR3 is given with its conserved first and last residue. D genes are given only for firm matches. The size field is filled for only some rows; it gives once, few, many or a size class.

v_gene,j_gene,abundance,d_gene,CDR3aa,CDR3nt
TRBV7-2,TRBJ2-7,-,TRBD2,CASSHTSGSYEQYF,TGTGCCAGCAGCCACACTAGCGGGTCCTACGAGCAGTACTTC
TRBV7-7,TRBJ2-5,once,TRBD1,CASSRDRVGTQYF,TGTGCTAGCAGCAGGGACAGGGTAGGGACCCAGTACTTC
TRBV7-3,TRBJ2-7,-,-,CASSPQGSSYEQYF,TGTGCCAGCAGCCCCCAGGGGAGCTCCTACGAGCAGTACTTC
TRBV19,TRBJ1-5,-,-,CASSFQGRNQPQHF,TGTGCCAGTAGTTTCCAGGGCCGCAATCAGCCCCAGCATTTT
TRBV5-1,TRBJ2-1,once,TRBD2,CASGGGTYNEQFF,TGCGCCAGCGGGGGGGGAACCTACAATGAGCAGTTCTTC
TRBV10-3,TRBJ1-6,-,TRBD1,CAISPGTGESPLHF,TGTGCCATCAGCCCCGGGACAGGTGAATCACCCCTCCACTTT
TRBV19,TRBJ1-2,-,TRBD1,CASHPNRGSPYGYTF,TGTGCCAGTCACCCCAACAGGGGATCACCCTATGGCTACACCTTC
TRBV27,TRBJ1-2,once,TRBD1,CASSVTRDSYGYTF,TGTGCCAGCAGTGTAACCCGGGACAGCTATGGCTACACCTTC
TRBV7-2,TRBJ1-1,-,TRBD1,CASSRGTGHLEAFF,TGTGCCAGCAGTCGTGGGACAGGCCACCTTGAAGCTTTCTTT
TRBV5-1,TRBJ1-2,few,TRBD1,CASSLALGTGGFGYTF,TGCGCCAGCAGCTTGGCTTTGGGGACAGGGGGTTTTGGCTACACCTTC
TRBV29-1,TRBJ1-2,-,TRBD1,CSVGTGGGYTF,TGCAGCGTTGGGACAGGGGGTGGCTACACCTTC
TRBV9,TRBJ2-7,-,-,CASSVSEVGEQYF,TGTGCCAGCAGCGTATCTGAGGTTGGCGAGCAGTACTTC
TRBV25-1,TRBJ2-5,once,-,CASSNASMETQYF,TGTGCCAGCAGTAATGCTAGTATGGAGACCCAGTACTTC
TRBV7-6,TRBJ2-2,few,TRBD2,CASSLVGLAGGGELFF,TGTGCCAGCAGCTTAGTGGGACTAGCGGGAGGCGGGGAGCTGTTTTTT
TRBV6-5,TRBJ1-2,-,TRBD1,CASSRDSNYGYTF,TGTGCCAGCAGTCGGGACAGTAACTATGGCTACACCTTC
TRBV25-1,TRBJ1-4,-,TRBD1,CASREGAVEKLFF,TGTGCCAGCAGAGAGGGGGCAGTTGAAAAACTGTTTTTT
TRBV5-4,TRBJ1-1,-,TRBD1,CASSSQGVTEAFF,TGTGCCAGCAGCTCACAGGGGGTTACTGAAGCTTTCTTT
TRBV27,TRBJ2-1,-,-,CASSLTRGEQFF,TGTGCCAGCAGTCTAACTAGAGGTGAGCAGTTCTTC
TRBV7-9,TRBJ2-7,few,TRBD2,CASEASGASYEQYF,TGTGCCAGCGAGGCTAGCGGGGCCTCCTACGAGCAGTACTTC
TRBV7-9,TRBJ1-6,-,TRBD1,CASSPRDSINSPLHF,TGTGCCAGCAGCCCCCGGGACAGCATAAATTCACCCCTCCACTTT
TRBV19,TRBJ2-1,-,-,CASSLLRGFAYNEQFF,TGTGCCAGTAGTTTACTTCGAGGGTTCGCCTACAATGAGCAGTTCTTC
TRBV5-6,TRBJ2-7,-,TRBD2,CASSPGLAGYEQYF,TGTGCCAGCAGCCCGGGACTAGCGGGTTACGAGCAGTACTTC
TRBV7-8,TRBJ2-7,once,TRBD1,CASSLNRDSPYEQYF,TGTGCCAGCAGCCTTAACCGGGACAGCCCCTACGAGCAGTACTTC
TRBV10-3,TRBJ2-7,-,TRBD2,CAISREGSGDEQYF,TGTGCCATCAGTAGAGAGGGCAGCGGGGACGAGCAGTACTTC
TRBV5-1,TRBJ2-7,-,TRBD1,CASSPGTVTYEQYF,TGCGCCAGCAGCCCCGGGACAGTAACCTACGAGCAGTACTTC
TRBV28,TRBJ2-1,once,TRBD2,CASSSNGLARTYNEQFF,TGTGCCAGCAGTTCGAATGGACTAGCGAGAACCTACAATGAGCAGTTCTTC
TRBV2,TRBJ2-7,-,TRBD1,CASRTGVPYEQYF,TGTGCCAGCAGAACAGGGGTCCCCTACGAGCAGTACTTC
TRBV10-1,TRBJ2-2,-,TRBD2,CASSATSAGGELFF,TGCGCCAGCAGTGCCACTAGCGCTGGCGGGGAGCTGTTTTTT
TRBV7-9,TRBJ2-2,once,TRBD1,CASSYRGTNTGELFF,TGTGCCAGCAGCTACAGGGGGACGAACACCGGGGAGCTGTTTTTT
TRBV7-9,TRBJ2-3,-,TRBD2,CASNPLAGGTDTQYF,TGTGCCAGCAACCCACTAGCGGGAGGCACAGATACGCAGTATTTT
TRBV3-1/TRBV3-2,TRBJ1-3,once,-,CASSQVGGPGNTIYF,TGTGCCAGCAGCCAAGTTGGCGGCCCTGGAAACACCATATATTTT
TRBV3-1/TRBV3-2,TRBJ1-6,-,TRBD1,CASSKQGWNSPLHF,TGTGCCAGCAGCAAACAGGGGTGGAATTCACCCCTCCACTTT